The TCR beta chain under discussion was sequenced for a study of blood T cell repertoires in COVID-19. Overall study context: Samples came from the United States, Italy and Spain, spanning acute and convalescent COVID-19. T cells, B-cell-depleted T cells, or PBMCs supplied cDNA or gDNA.

In the authors' methods: Estimation of nucleated cell counts relied on the amplification of reference gene primers. Generated by immunoSEQ multiplex PCR, the TCRdb table keeps only in-frame clones and is missing some. The V and J calls and clone size come from that table; D and trimming were worked out from the DNA. Among about 310,000 clones listed, around 85% were seen once. Sequenced: PBMCs or T cells enriched from blood (not recorded which). The sequence was obtained from a woman in her twenties or thirties who had been exposed to COVID-19.

DNA for the CDR3: TGTGCCAGCAGCCCCCGGACAGGGGCATCCACTGAAGCTTTCTTT. This translates into CASSPRTGASTEAFF. The V and J genes are TRBV7-3 and TRBJ1-1; 9 bases fit TRBD1. The ends lost 5 bases at V and 4 bases at J; junction bases unmatched: 8. CDR1 and CDR2 from the germline V gene are SGHTA and FQGTGA. This CDR3 is built from 15 residues.